The rows below give T cell receptor beta chains drawn from one sample of a study of PD-1 blockade in classical Hodgkin lymphoma. The protocol was immunoSEQ multiplex PCR, while the TCRdb copy is restricted to in-frame clones and leaves out a portion. This sample has tens of thousands of clones, with just over 90% found just once. This specimen was peripheral blood mononuclear cells (PBMCs), taken at baseline. Receptor source: a human donor with classical Hodgkin lymphoma. Each CDR3 is given with its conserved first and last residue. The order of the fields is clone size, D gene, V gene, J gene, CDR3 protein, CDR3 DNA. A D gene is named only where the DNA matches it firmly. Rows may omit the clone size; those that give it use once, few, many or a size class.

NA	NA	TRBV4-1	TRBJ2-7	CASNGDVGPEQYF	TGCGCCAGCAACGGAGACGTGGGGCCCGAGCAGTACTTC
once	NA	TRBV6-6	TRBJ2-5	CASTAPYQETQYF	TGTGCCAGCACTGCACCGTACCAAGAGACCCAGTACTTC
NA	NA	TRBV5-6	TRBJ1-3	CASSLVGRAGGNTIYF	TGTGCCAGCAGCTTGGTCGGCAGAGCGGGAGGAAACACCATATATTTT
once	TRBD1	TRBV5-6	TRBJ2-7	CASSSGQGNEQYF	TGTGCCAGCAGCTCCGGACAGGGGAACGAGCAGTACTTC
NA	NA	TRBV11-2	TRBJ1-1	CASQAYGTEAFF	TGTGCCAGCCAGGCGTACGGCACTGAAGCTTTCTTT
NA	TRBD2	TRBV27	TRBJ2-7	CASSLVGLEAVEQYF	TGTGCCAGCAGCTTAGTAGGACTAGAAGCGGTCGAGCAGTACTTC
NA	NA	TRBV18	TRBJ1-6	CASSPPGGTPLHF	TGTGCCAGCTCACCACCAGGTGGGACTCCCCTCCACTTT
NA	NA	TRBV7-7	TRBJ2-7	CASSLESRDGTYEQYF	TGTGCCAGCAGCTTAGAATCGAGGGACGGTACCTACGAGCAGTACTTC
NA	NA	TRBV6-5	TRBJ2-1	CASSPRALVEQFF	TGTGCCAGCAGCCCCCGGGCCCTAGTGGAGCAGTTCTTC
NA	NA	TRBV19	TRBJ1-1	CATQRQINTEAFF	TGTGCCACCCAGAGGCAGATCAACACTGAAGCTTTCTTT
NA	TRBD2	TRBV7-9	TRBJ2-2	CASSHTLAVITGELFF	TGTGCCAGCAGCCACACTCTAGCGGTGATCACCGGGGAGCTGTTTTTT
NA	TRBD1	TRBV4-1	TRBJ1-2	CASSQGSRQGNYGYTF	TGCGCCAGCAGCCAGGGATCCAGACAGGGGAACTATGGCTACACCTTC
NA	TRBD2	TRBV6-5	TRBJ2-3	CASSRTSGSADTQYF	TGTGCCAGCAGTCGAACTAGCGGCAGTGCAGATACGCAGTATTTT
NA	NA	TRBV5-5	TRBJ1-4	CASSLVAGEGEKLFF	TGTGCCAGCAGCTTGGTGGCAGGAGAAGGTGAAAAACTGTTTTTT
NA	TRBD1	TRBV5-4	TRBJ1-6	CASSKTGTGGYNSPLHF	TGTGCCAGCAGCAAGACCGGGACAGGGGGCTATAATTCACCCCTCCACTTT
NA	TRBD1	TRBV5-1	TRBJ1-4	CASSLGSGGSYEKLFF	TGCGCCAGCAGCTTGGGCTCAGGGGGTAGTTATGAAAAACTGTTTTTT
NA	TRBD1	TRBV13	TRBJ2-7	CASSSPEQGARSGEQYF	TGTGCCAGCAGCTCGCCAGAACAGGGGGCGCGGAGCGGCGAGCAGTACTTC
NA	NA	TRBV15	TRBJ1-5	CATSRVYGGGNQPQHF	TGTGCCACCAGCAGAGTATATGGAGGTGGCAATCAGCCCCAGCATTTT
NA	NA	TRBV5-4	TRBJ1-2	CASSLKWAPTGGYTF	TGTGCCAGCAGCTTGAAATGGGCCCCCACAGGGGGCTACACCTTC
NA	TRBD1	TRBV5-6	TRBJ2-4	CASSPDRGGAKNIQYF	TGTGCCAGCAGCCCCGACAGGGGGGGGGCCAAAAACATTCAGTACTTC
NA	NA	TRBV11-2	TRBJ2-1	CASSLDGSPRGEQFF	TGTGCCAGCAGCTTAGATGGTTCCCCTAGAGGAGAGCAGTTCTTC
NA	NA	TRBV5-1	TRBJ2-2	CASSLAPGELFF	TGCGCCAGCAGCTTGGCCCCCGGGGAGCTGTTTTTT
NA	TRBD2	TRBV4-2	TRBJ2-3	CASSQDPERGADDTQYF	TGTGCCAGCAGCCAAGACCCAGAGCGGGGGGCCGACGATACGCAGTATTTT
NA	TRBD2	TRBV2	TRBJ2-3	CASERLAGARTSTDTQYF	TGTGCCAGCGAGAGACTAGCGGGGGCCAGGACTAGCACAGATACGCAGTATTTT
NA	NA	TRBV9	TRBJ2-7	CASSVETGSSYEQYF	TGTGCCAGCAGCGTAGAAACGGGGAGCTCCTACGAGCAGTACTTC
NA	NA	TRBV2	TRBJ2-3	CASSLGPQENTQYF	TGTGCCAGCTCCCTCGGGCCCCAGGAAAATACGCAGTATTTT
NA	NA	TRBV5-1	TRBJ2-5	CASSNPLESDGTQYF	TGCGCCAGCAGTAATCCCCTAGAGTCTGACGGGACCCAGTACTTC
NA	NA	TRBV7-2	TRBJ2-5	CASVPGIQETQYF	TGTGCCAGCGTGCCGGGGATTCAAGAGACCCAGTACTTC
NA	NA	TRBV6-6	TRBJ2-7	CAVRGSYEQYF	TGTGCCGTTAGGGGCTCCTACGAGCAGTACTTC
NA	NA	TRBV18	TRBJ2-3	CASSKGRATFTDTQYF	TGTGCCAGCTCAAAGGGACGAGCTACCTTCACAGATACGCAGTATTTT
NA	NA	TRBV19	TRBJ1-5	CASSTRQAGGNQPQHF	TGTGCCAGTAGTACCAGACAGGCCGGCGGCAATCAGCCCCAGCATTTT
once	NA	TRBV5-1	TRBJ2-5	CASSLETLVGETQYF	TGCGCCAGCAGCTTGGAAACCCTGGTGGGAGAGACCCAGTACTTC
NA	NA	TRBV6-5	TRBJ2-1	CASSWRADHNEQFF	TGTGCCAGCAGTTGGCGGGCGGATCACAATGAGCAGTTCTTC
NA	NA	TRBV30	TRBJ1-1	CAASREVNTEAFF	TGTGCCGCCAGCAGGGAGGTGAACACTGAAGCTTTCTTT
NA	TRBD2	TRBV5-4	TRBJ2-1	CASSLLAGSYNEQFF	TGTGCCAGCAGCTTACTAGCGGGTTCCTACAATGAGCAGTTCTTC
NA	NA	TRBV5-1	TRBJ1-2	CASSPQGSYGYTF	TGCGCCAGCAGCCCTCAGGGGAGCTATGGCTACACCTTC
NA	NA	TRBV6-1	TRBJ2-1	CASSTGDNEQFF	TGTGCCAGCAGTACCGGAGACAATGAGCAGTTCTTC
once	NA	TRBV14	TRBJ2-7	CASSQDLSYEQYF	TGTGCCAGCAGCCAAGACCTCTCCTACGAGCAGTACTTC
NA	NA	TRBV5-1	TRBJ1-5	CASSLAEGNQPQHF	TGCGCCAGCAGCTTGGCGGAGGGCAATCAGCCCCAGCATTTT
NA	TRBD2	TRBV9	TRBJ2-7	CASSVGSGGTKGSYEQYF	TGTGCCAGCAGCGTAGGTAGCGGGGGTACCAAGGGCTCCTACGAGCAGTACTTC
NA	TRBD1	TRBV7-2	TRBJ2-3	CASSLAVQGSPDTQYF	TGTGCCAGCAGCTTAGCGGTACAGGGGTCCCCAGATACGCAGTATTTT
NA	NA	TRBV1	TRBJ2-1	CTSSQLRTSGVGSYNEQFF	TGCACCAGCAGCCAACTCCGGACTAGCGGAGTGGGCTCCTACAATGAGCAGTTCTTC
NA	NA	TRBV2	TRBJ2-5	CASSEVWTHETQYF	TGTGCCAGCAGTGAAGTTTGGACGCACGAGACCCAGTACTTC
NA	TRBD2	TRBV29-1	TRBJ2-1	CSVDPLAGVYNEQFF	TGCAGCGTTGACCCCCTAGCGGGAGTTTACAATGAGCAGTTCTTC
NA	NA	TRBV2	TRBJ2-5	CASSTMETQYF	TGTGCCAGCAGTACTATGGAGACCCAGTACTTC
NA	NA	TRBV10-3	TRBJ1-1	CAISEFGVRGMNTEAFF	TGTGCCATCAGTGAATTCGGGGTAAGGGGCATGAACACTGAAGCTTTCTTT
once	TRBD1	TRBV5-6	TRBJ1-1	CASSLARDRDLNTEAFF	TGTGCCAGCAGCTTGGCGAGGGACAGGGATTTGAACACTGAAGCTTTCTTT
NA	NA	TRBV5-1	TRBJ2-2	CASSVPEYPGELFF	TGCGCCAGCAGCGTCCCCGAATACCCCGGGGAGCTGTTTTTT
NA	NA	TRBV5-1	TRBJ1-3	CASSLGDTYLTGNTIYF	TGCGCCAGCAGCTTGGGGGACACTTACCTTACTGGAAACACCATATATTTT
once	TRBD1	TRBV28	TRBJ1-2	CASKFRDSKSYGYTF	TGTGCCAGCAAATTTAGGGACAGTAAATCCTATGGCTACACCTTC
NA	TRBD1	TRBV4-1	TRBJ1-2	CASSTSMTGTVWGYTF	TGCGCCAGCAGCACCTCCATGACAGGGACGGTGTGGGGCTACACCTTC
NA	NA	TRBV25-1	TRBJ2-2	CASSEYSDTGELFF	TGTGCCAGCAGTGAATACTCAGACACCGGGGAGCTGTTTTTT
NA	NA	TRBV30	TRBJ1-2	CAWTILGTAYGYTF	TGTGCCTGGACCATCCTTGGGACTGCGTATGGCTACACCTTC
NA	TRBD1	TRBV9	TRBJ1-4	CASSWTGENEKLFF	TGTGCCAGCAGCTGGACAGGGGAGAATGAAAAACTGTTTTTT